The present T cell receptor (beta chain) was sequenced within a study of blood T cell repertoires in COVID-19. Authors' processing steps: Cell counts per sample came from amplifying reference gene primers. Assay used: immunoSEQ multiplex PCR; TCRdb lists only in-frame clones, some missing. The DNA gave D and trimming, while V, J and clone size come from that table. This table has around 58,000 clones, roughly 80% appearing once. This CDR3 has 13 amino acids. Trimming left V 3 bases short and J 4 bases short, with 12 bases between. Germline V gene lookup returns CDR1 SQVTM and CDR2 ANQGSEA. Specimen: peripheral blood. The source of this sequence is a human donor in a cohort sampled during active COVID-19. The rearrangement links TRBV29-1 to TRBJ1-1; D possibly corresponds to TRBD1 (5 bases). The DNA for the CDR3 is TGCAGCGTTGAGCTCAGGGAGGGCACTGAAGCTTTCTTT. It translates to CSVELREGTEAFF.